The source of this T cell receptor beta chain is a study of spatial heterogeneity in lung cancer. Every individual TCR cDNA molecule carried its own unique molecular identifier, which allowed correction of PCR and sequencing errors. TCRdb used MiXCR to reprocess the 5' RACE reads, holding one entry per CDR3 protein. The sample gives 45,000 to 65,000 distinct CDR3 sequences, 6.5% to 7.5% of which show up once; approximately 35% is in the top ten. Time point in this sample: blood at routine non-recurrence follow-up after resection. Without sorting, whole RNA was sequenced from tumor, nontumor lung or frozen PBMC. V was cut by 2 bases and J by 1 base, with 3 bases left in between. The CDR3 length is 13 residues. Germline V gene sequence: CDR1 SGHRS, CDR2 YFSETQ. This clonotype was seen a few times.

This rearrangement joins TRBV5-1 to TRBJ2-2, with D unresolved. The sequence came from a female donor with early-stage non-small cell lung cancer. Sequencing used PBMCs, obtained at follow-up. In DNA form, the CDR3 reads TGCGCCAGCAGCTTTGAGAACACCGGGGAGCTGTTTTTT. It specifies CASSFENTGELFF.